The 30 T cell receptor beta chains presented below share a single source sample, sequenced in a study of cytomegalovirus exposure and HLA in healthy donors. The protocol was immunoSEQ multiplex PCR, while the TCRdb copy is restricted to in-frame clones and leaves out a portion. The data show 280,000 or so clones, 88% seen once. Sequenced sample: PBMCs. Receptors were obtained from a woman aged 18-29 years in good health and CMV-seronegative.

Comment on this clone: Germline and junction disagree at one end, which may indicate a read error. The chain joins TRBV7-8 to TRBJ2-1; 14 bases are shared with TRBD2. Per germline, CDR1 SGHVS and CDR2 FQNEAQ. The CDR3 contains 18 residues. CDR3 sequence: CASSLAPGTSGSFDEQFF. The CDR3, as DNA: TGTGCCAGCAGCCTAGCCCCCGGGACTAGCGGGAGTTTTGATGAGCAGTTCTTC.

This chain uses TRBV11-2 with TRBJ1-4; no clear D gene. The ends were cut back, 6 bases at V and 6 bases at J, with 11 bases in the middle. This CDR3 region has 13 residues. Germline CDR1 SGHAT, CDR2 FQNNGV. Here the CDR3 reads CASRHNRDEKLFF. The DNA for the CDR3 is TGTGCCAGCAGGCATAACCGGGATGAAAAACTGTTTTTT.

The chain recombines TRBV27 with TRBJ2-1; 13 positions agree with TRBD2. The length of the CDR3 is 16 residues. V was pared by 5 bases and J by 5 bases, with 6 bases of the junction left unmatched. Germline assignment: CDR1 MNHEY and CDR2 SMNVEV (reference sequence). CDR3 amino acids: CASSLWTSGSNNEQFF. In DNA, the CDR3 is TGTGCCAGCAGTCTATGGACTAGCGGGAGTAACAATGAGCAGTTCTTC.

The chain joins TRBV7-9 to TRBJ1-1; D is perhaps TRBD1 (5 bases). Trimming took 2 bases from V and 2 from J, leaving 15 bases between them. In germline, CDR1 is SEHNR, CDR2 FQNEAQ (reference sequence). The CDR3 is 16 residues long. The CDR3 protein is CASSLTSQGVNTEAFF. The DNA of the CDR3 is TGTGCCAGCAGCTTAACATCCCAGGGCGTCAACACTGAAGCTTTCTTT.

V gene TRBV11-2 combines with J gene TRBJ2-1, with unresolved D. CDR3 size: 14 residues. CDR1 and CDR2 from the germline V gene are SGHAT and FQNNGV. V was shortened by 3 bases and J by 7 bases, with 13 bases between the two germline ends. CDR3 coding DNA: TGTGCCAGCAGCTTCCCCACGACCGGGAATGAGCAGTTCTTC. The encoded protein is CASSFPTTGNEQFF. The whole variable domain, filled in from reference TRBV11-2 and TRBJ2-1, reads EAGVAQSPRYKIIEKRQSVAFWCNPISGHATLYWYQQILGQGPKLLIQFQNNGVVDDSQLPKDRFSAERLKGVDSTLKIQPAKLEDSAVYLCASSFPTTGNEQFFGPGTRLTVL.

The rearrangement links TRBV7-6 to TRBJ2-7; 12 positions match TRBD2. The CDR3 contains 15 residues. V was pared by 1 base and J by 4 bases, with 2 bases of the junction left unmatched. Germline CDR1 SGHVS, CDR2 FNYEAQ. CDR3 coding DNA: TGTGCCAGCAGCTTAGGGACTAGCGGGGAATACGAGCAGTACTTC. This codes for CASSLGTSGEYEQYF.

J is TRBJ1-1 and V is TRBV19, with a weak D call TRBD1 (5 bases). The CDR3 extends over 14 amino acids. The V gene lost 7 bases and the J gene lost 1 base, with 13 bases spanning the gap. Germline V gene sequence: CDR1 LNHDA, CDR2 SQIVND (reference sequence). This CDR3 is CASTQGSENTEAFF. The CDR3 DNA sequence: TGTGCCAGTACGCAGGGATCTGAGAACACTGAAGCTTTCTTT. Based on the CDR3 plus reference TRBV19 and TRBJ1-1, the full variable domain is DGGITQSPKYLFRKEGQNVTLSCEQNLNHDAMYWYRQDPGQGLRLIYYSQIVNDFQKGDIAEGYSVSREKKESFPLTVTSAQKNPTAFYLCASTQGSENTEAFFGQGTRLTVV.

This chain links TRBV28 with TRBJ2-1, with 7 bases identical to TRBD2. Germline CDR1 reads MDHEN; CDR2 reads SYDVKM. The CDR3 is 14 residues long. The junction had 8 bases not matched to a gene; V was cut back by 3 bases and J by 9 bases. The CDR3 loop is CASSFLLGGGEQFF. The DNA for the CDR3 is TGTGCCAGCAGTTTTTTATTGGGCGGGGGTGAGCAGTTCTTC.

The chain is built from TRBV6-6 and TRBJ1-3; no clear D. The V and J ends lost 6 bases and 4 bases respectively, with 10 bases between them. Germline V gene lookup returns CDR1 MNHNY and CDR2 SVGAGI (reference sequence). This CDR3 contains 13 residues. DNA of the CDR3: TGTGCCAGCAGAAACCCACAGGGAAACACCATATATTTT. The encoded protein is CASRNPQGNTIYF.

This rearrangement joins TRBV28 to TRBJ2-7, with TRBD1 identical over 7 bases. Germline assignment: CDR1 MDHEN and CDR2 SYDVKM. J lost 4 bases, V lost 0 bases, and 3 bases had no gene match. The CDR3 extends over 14 amino acids. This CDR3 reads CASSLWGQTYEQYF. CDR3 nucleotide sequence: TGTGCCAGCAGTTTATGGGGACAGACTTACGAGCAGTACTTC.

This clone appeared once. J is TRBJ2-3 and V is TRBV4-1; D perhaps matches TRBD1 (5 bases). Trimming cost V 0 bases and J 4 bases, with 14 bases left between them. The CDR3 loop spans 16 amino acids. Looked up from germline, CDR1 is MGHRA and CDR2 is YSYEKL. The DNA for the CDR3 is TGCGCCAGCAGCCAAGAAAGCTTAGGGGCCGCAGATACGCAGTATTTT. It translates to CASSQESLGAADTQYF.

V usage is TRBV28 and J usage is TRBJ2-5; 9 positions match TRBD1. This CDR3 comprises 14 residues. V was clipped by 2 bases and J by 5 bases; unmatched bases: 3. Germline assignment: CDR1 MDHEN and CDR2 SYDVKM. The CDR3 region has the DNA TGTGCCAGCAGTTTAGGGGGGACAGGGGAGACCCAGTACTTC. Residues: CASSLGGTGETQYF.

The V call is TRBV18, the J call TRBJ1-2, with 10 bases fitting TRBD1. V shed 3 bases and J 5 bases; nucleotides not matched to a gene: 3. The CDR3 spans 14 residues. Looked up from germline, CDR1 is KGHSH and CDR2 is LQKENI. CDR3 DNA sequence: TGTGCCAGCTCACCGTCGGACAGGGGGTATGGCTACACCTTC. The encoded protein is CASSPSDRGYGYTF.

The CDR3 spells CASAGTGASGANVLTF. Written as DNA, the CDR3 is TGTGCCTCCGCCGGGACAGGGGCCTCTGGGGCCAACGTCCTGACTTTC. This chain joins TRBV10-3 and TRBJ2-6; 10 nucleotides agree with TRBD1. This CDR3 comprises 16 residues. V gave up 11 bases and J gave up 0 bases; unmatched junction bases: 7. The germline V gene has CDR1 ENHRY and CDR2 SYGVKD.

V and J are TRBV5-1 and TRBJ2-1; TRBD2 matches 7 bases. Unmatched junction bases numbered 3, after V lost 0 bases and J lost 3 bases. Germline V CDR1 and CDR2: SGHRS, YFSETQ. The CDR3 totals 15 residues. This CDR3 is CASSLAASGYNEQFF. In nucleotides, the CDR3 is TGCGCCAGCAGCTTGGCGGCTAGCGGCTACAATGAGCAGTTCTTC.

V and J are TRBV5-1 and TRBJ2-3; possibly TRBD2 for D (5 bases). The CDR3 totals 13 residues. Germline lookup yields CDR1 SGHRS and CDR2 YFSETQ. V was pared by 5 bases and J by 2 bases, with 9 bases between. In DNA, the CDR3 is TGCGCCAGCAGACCAGCGGACACAGATACGCAGTATTTT. Translation gives CASRPADTDTQYF. The variable domain in full, with the rest retrieved from reference TRBV5-1 and TRBJ2-3, is KAGVTQTPRYLIKTRGQQVTLSCSPISGHRSVSWYQQTPGQGLQFLFEYFSETQRNKGNFPGRFSGRQFSNSRSEMNVSTLELGDSALYLCASRPADTDTQYFGPGTRLTVL.

This clone was detected only once. The chain carries TRBV9 and TRBJ2-3; 9 bases are shared with TRBD1. The junction had 4 bases not matched to a gene; V was cut back by 2 bases and J by 0 bases. This CDR3 is 16 amino acids long. Per the germline V gene, CDR1 is SGDLS and CDR2 is YYNGEE. The CDR3: CASSVRTGASTDTQYF. In nucleotides, the CDR3 is TGTGCCAGCAGCGTCAGGACAGGGGCTAGCACAGATACGCAGTATTTT.

The rearrangement joins TRBV30 to TRBJ2-1; 7 bases are shared with TRBD2. The CDR3 has 14 amino acids. The ends lost 0 bases at V and 8 bases at J; junction bases unmatched: 7. Germline CDR1 and CDR2: GTSNPN and SVGIG (reference sequence). The CDR3 DNA follows: TGTGCCTGGAGTGTACGAGGGAGGGACCATGAGCAGTTCTTC. Translated, it gives CAWSVRGRDHEQFF.

A single count supports this clone. The chain is built from TRBV11-2 and TRBJ2-7, with 9 bases matching TRBD1. Germline V CDR1 and CDR2: SGHAT, FQNNGV. The CDR3 runs to 13 residues. V lost 2 bases and J lost 6; bases outside the gene matches: 2. CDR3 nucleotide sequence: TGTGCCAGCAGCTTAACAGGGGGCACCGAGCAGTACTTC. Its protein is CASSLTGGTEQYF.

V and J are TRBV11-2 and TRBJ2-5, with D tentatively TRBD2 (6 bases). Germline loops: CDR1 SGHAT, CDR2 FQNNGV. V lost 7 bases and J 1 base, leaving 13 bases between the germline ends. CDR3 size: 14 residues. The DNA of the CDR3 is TGTGCCAGCACCACGGGACTCATCCAAGAGACCCAGTACTTC. This codes for CASTTGLIQETQYF.

The J gene is TRBJ2-3, the V gene TRBV7-3, with 14 bases identical to TRBD2. This CDR3 region has 18 residues. Trimming cost V 5 bases and J 4 bases; bases outside gene matches: 11. CDR1 is SGHTA, CDR2 FQGTGA, per germline. The CDR3 nucleotides read TGTGCCAGCAGCGCACAAGGGGGACTAGCGGGAGTTTCAGATACGCAGTATTTT. Residues: CASSAQGGLAGVSDTQYF.

This chain links TRBV25-1 with TRBJ2-7; D perhaps matches TRBD1 (6 bases). Trimming took 6 bases from V and 1 from J, leaving 10 bases between them. This CDR3 is built from 13 residues. Germline CDR1 and CDR2: MGHDK and SYGVNS. CDR3 protein: CASSLTGSYEQYF. CDR3 nucleotide sequence: TGTGCCAGCAGCTTGACAGGTTCCTACGAGCAGTACTTC.

The chain recombines TRBV7-9 with TRBJ1-5; 9 nucleotides line up with TRBD1. V trimming: 6 bases; J trimming: 5 bases; junction bases outside the gene matches: 8. The CDR3 is 15 residues long. Germline CDR1 SEHNR, CDR2 FQNEAQ (reference sequence). DNA for the CDR3: TGTGCCAGCAGATCCGGACAGGGGTCTGATCAGCCCCAGCATTTT. It yields the protein CASRSGQGSDQPQHF.

The V call is TRBV5-1, the J call TRBJ2-1, with D uncertain. CDR3 length: 15 residues. The V end was cut by 0 bases, the J end by 0 bases, with 7 bases between. Germline CDR1 SGHRS, CDR2 YFSETQ. This chain's CDR3 is CASSLAISSYNEQFF. CDR3 bases: TGCGCCAGCAGCTTGGCCATTAGCTCCTACAATGAGCAGTTCTTC.

V and J are TRBV27 and TRBJ2-7, with 8 bases fitting TRBD1. The germline gives CDR1 MNHEY, CDR2 SMNVEV (reference sequence). V trimming: 4 bases; J trimming: 4 bases; junction bases outside the gene matches: 6. The CDR3 covers 14 residues. The CDR3 loop reads CASSYSTGGYEQYF. The DNA of the CDR3 is TGTGCCAGCAGTTACTCCACAGGGGGGTACGAGCAGTACTTC.

The V gene is TRBV6-6, the J gene TRBJ2-2; 8 bases are a match to TRBD2. CDR3 length: 16 residues. With 5 bases clipped from V and 4 bases from J, the junction kept 9 bases outside the gene matches. From germline, CDR1 is MNHNY and CDR2 SVGAGI (reference sequence). The chain's CDR3 is CASSGPGLGVTGELFF. The CDR3 nucleotides read TGTGCCAGCAGTGGACCGGGACTAGGTGTCACCGGGGAGCTGTTTTTT.

The chain carries TRBV28 and TRBJ2-4; the match to TRBD1 covers 8 bases. Germline lookup yields CDR1 MDHEN and CDR2 SYDVKM. The V gene end was trimmed by 6 bases and the J gene end by 8 bases; junction bases not matched to a gene: 15. CDR3 length: 16 amino acids. The CDR3 coding sequence is TGTGCCAGCAGAACCGGGACAGGCCTACCTTGGGACATTCAGTACTTC. Translated: CASRTGTGLPWDIQYF.

The rearrangement uses TRBV30 and TRBJ1-3, with D unclear. CDR1 is GTSNPN and CDR2 is SVGIG in the germline V gene (reference sequence). V gave up 0 bases and J gave up 2 bases, with 17 bases separating them. CDR3 length equals 17 residues. This chain's CDR3 is CAWSVVIGPLPGNTIYF. The CDR3 coding sequence is TGTGCCTGGAGTGTCGTAATCGGCCCACTACCTGGAAACACCATATATTTT.

This clone came up once. This same CDR3 is encoded by further DNA sequences in the sample. J is TRBJ2-7 and V is TRBV6-5, with 7 bases matching TRBD1. With V trimmed by 4 bases and J by 3 bases, 3 bases remained unmatched. The CDR3 contains 13 residues. Germline CDR1 reads MNHEY; CDR2 reads SVGAGI. CDR3 sequence (DNA): TGTGCCAGCAGTTTGGGACAGCACTACGAGCAGTACTTC. Its protein product is CASSLGQHYEQYF.

The chain has TRBV9 and TRBJ2-1; TRBD2 matches at 9 bases. With V trimmed by 0 bases and J by 5 bases, 6 bases remained unmatched. CDR1 and CDR2 from the germline V gene are SGDLS and YYNGEE. The CDR3 covers 16 residues. In nucleotides, the CDR3 is TGTGCCAGCAGCGTAGCTCAGACTAGCGGACACAATGAGCAGTTCTTC. This codes for CASSVAQTSGHNEQFF.